This TCR beta chain stems from a study of CD8 T cells in ankylosing spondylitis. Study-level results: Reactive arthritis synovial fluid and blood were previously reported to contain some motif variants.

From the 5' RACE reads, TCRdb called clonotypes with MiXCR, one entry per CDR3 protein. The sample lists roughly 97,000 distinct CDR3 sequences; 8% to 10% were seen once. Germline-derived CDR1 and CDR2 are SQVTM and ANQGSEA. The CDR3 contains 13 residues. J gave up 3 bases and V 3 bases, and 3 bases lay outside the gene matches. This clonotype was picked up many times. Its specificity is not known. The receptor was isolated from a male donor with ankylosing spondylitis or in good health (not recorded which). The chain is built from TRBV29-1 and TRBJ2-7, with 9 bases matching TRBD1. Sequencing input: blood, either unsorted or a sorted T cell fraction (not recorded which). The CDR3 coding sequence is TGCAGCGTTGAGACAGGGGGTCTCTACGAGCAGTACTTC. It encodes CSVETGGLYEQYF.